The rows below give T cell receptor beta chains drawn from one sample of a study of graft-versus-host responses after intestinal transplantation. Clones were read by immunoSEQ multiplex PCR, and TCRdb kept only the in-frame ones, dropping some. Of about 110,000 clones in the sample, roughly 86% were seen once. Their antigens are not known. This material consisted of unstimulated CD4+ T cells sorted from spleen or lymph node cells, taken before transplant. The source is a human donor who was the organ donor for an intestinal transplant. Both conserved end residues are part of each CDR3. D genes are given only for firm matches. Expanded clones are given a class, and other clones once, few, many or no size at all.

v_gene,j_gene,d_gene,abundance,CDR3nt,CDR3aa
TRBV19,TRBJ1-3,-,few,TGTGCCAGTAGTATAGGCAGAAACTCTGGAAACACCATATATTTT,CASSIGRNSGNTIYF
TRBV5-1,TRBJ2-1,-,-,TGCGCCAGCAGCTTACAGGGTAGGATCGATGAGCAGTTCTTC,CASSLQGRIDEQFF
TRBV10-1,TRBJ2-3,-,-,TGCGCCAGTTATCCCCGGGCGTGGTTGTCAGATACGCAGTATTTT,CASYPRAWLSDTQYF
TRBV28,TRBJ2-3,-,-,TGTGCCATTAACGAAGCAGGGAGCACAGATACGCAGTATTTT,CAINEAGSTDTQYF
TRBV19,TRBJ2-7,-,-,TGTGCCAGTAGTAGGGTGACAAATACCTACGAGCAGTACTTC,CASSRVTNTYEQYF
TRBV18,TRBJ2-1,TRBD2,-,TGTGCCAGCTCGCAGACTAGCGGGAGATCCTACAATGAGCAGTTCTTC,CASSQTSGRSYNEQFF
TRBV6-4,TRBJ1-4,-,few,TGTGCCAGCAGCCAGGGGTTCGGCGAAGGAAAACTGTTTTTT,CASSQGFGEGKLFF
TRBV6-1,TRBJ2-5,-,-,TGTGCCAGCAGGCGAGGGGTGGCCCAGGGAGCCCAGTACTTC,CASRRGVAQGAQYF
TRBV5-1,TRBJ1-4,TRBD1,-,TGCGCCAGCAGCCTCCTTGGACAGGGTAATGAAAAACTGTTTTTT,CASSLLGQGNEKLFF
TRBV7-3,TRBJ2-1,-,-,TGTGCCAGCAGCTCCCTTGGGTCAAATGAGCAGTTCTTC,CASSSLGSNEQFF
TRBV19,TRBJ2-1,TRBD2,-,TGTGCCAGTATCCCCGGGACTAGCGACGCCAATGATCAGTTCTTC,CASIPGTSDANDQFF